The 20 T cell receptor beta chains below come from one sample, sequenced in a study of blood T cells in healthy people across ages. A second PCR of about 7 to 12 cycles used a sample-barcoded 5' primer and a J-beta primer mix. TCRdb reprocessed the 5' RACE reads with MiXCR, giving one entry per CDR3 protein. In the table there are about 970,000 distinct CDR3 sequences, about 51% of which are singletons. Sequencing was done on a sample of blood. These receptors originate from an older woman in good health.

The rearrangement uses TRBV7-8 and TRBJ1-1; unclear D gene. Trimming cost V 1 base and J 4 bases, with 19 bases left between them. The CDR3 is 17 residues long. Germline CDR1 is SGHVS and CDR2 is FQNEAQ. The CDR3 DNA is TGTGCCAGCAGCTTAGGGAGCCTCGGCAGCTACCTCACTGAAGCTTTCTTT. This translates into CASSLGSLGSYLTEAFF.

The chain links TRBV25-1 to TRBJ2-1; D unclear. Trimming stripped 9 bases from V and 9 bases from J, with 12 bases between. The V gene's germline CDR1 is MGHDK and CDR2 SYGVNS. CDR3 length equals 11 residues. The CDR3 DNA sequence: TGTGCCAGTGCATCTGGATTTGAGCAGTTCTTC. Translated: CASASGFEQFF.

This clonotype occurred a few times. V and J are TRBV15 and TRBJ2-3; D ambiguous. Trimming stripped 1 base from V and 4 bases from J, with 15 bases between. Looked up from germline, CDR1 is LNHNV and CDR2 is YYDKDF (reference sequence). The CDR3 is 16 amino acids. CDR3 residues: CATSRGGLQNADTQYF. The CDR3 DNA is TGTGCCACCAGCAGAGGTGGCCTACAAAACGCAGATACGCAGTATTTT.

V usage is TRBV28 and J usage is TRBJ2-7, with 7 positions matching TRBD1. The CDR3 sequence is 14 residues long. Germline V gene lookup returns CDR1 MDHEN and CDR2 SYDVKM. The V gene end was trimmed by 2 bases and the J gene end by 5 bases; junction bases not matched to a gene: 6. CDR3 sequence reads: CASSLSLGGDEQYF. The CDR3 DNA follows: TGTGCCAGCAGTTTAAGTCTAGGGGGCGACGAGCAGTACTTC. Full variable domain (outside the CDR3, taken from reference TRBV28 and TRBJ2-7): DVKVTQSSRYLVKRTGEKVFLECVQDMDHENMFWYRQDPGLGLRLIYFSYDVKMKEKGDIPEGYSVSREKKERFSLILESASTNQTSMYLCASSLSLGGDEQYFGPGTRLTVT.

Only a few counts were recorded for this clonotype. The CDR3: CASGRSPGSYEQYF. The CDR3 nucleotides read TGTGCCTCCGGGCGGAGTCCGGGCTCCTACGAGCAGTACTTC. J is TRBJ2-7 and V is TRBV10-3; D not resolved. This CDR3 region has 14 residues. Germline loops: CDR1 ENHRY, CDR2 SYGVKD. The V end lost 11 bases, the J end lost 0 bases, and 17 bases lay between the germline ends.

The chain uses TRBV20-1 and TRBJ2-4; 13 bases map to TRBD2. Germline-derived CDR1 and CDR2 are DFQATT and SNEGSKA (reference sequence). The CDR3 runs to 15 residues. V trimming: 3 bases; J trimming: 9 bases; junction bases outside the gene matches: 8. The CDR3 sequence is CSASGLAGVGSIQYF. The CDR3 DNA is TGCAGTGCTAGCGGACTAGCGGGAGTGGGTAGCATTCAGTACTTC.

This clonotype was seen a handful of times. The chain employs TRBV4-3 and TRBJ1-1, with D possibly matching TRBD1 (6 bases). Germline V CDR1 and CDR2: LGHNA, YSLEER. V was pared by 1 base and J by 8 bases, with 11 bases between. The CDR3 has 13 residues. CDR3 sequence (DNA): TGCGCCAGCAGCCAAGTCGTAGGGACAGAAGCTTTCTTT. Its translation is CASSQVVGTEAFF.

On this clonotype itself: A much larger clone lies a single base off, so this may be a read error. The J gene is TRBJ2-7, the V gene TRBV11-1; weak D call: TRBD2 (6 bases). The last part of the DNA fits TRBJ2-5 better; the J call may be wrong. Germline loops: CDR1 SGHAT, CDR2 FQDESV (reference sequence). CDR3 size: 17 residues. In DNA, the CDR3 is TGTGCCAGCAGCCCCGTCTCCCTGTCCGGCGGGGAAGAGACCCAGTACTTC. Translated, it gives CASSPVSLSGGEETQYF.

The chain combines TRBV29-1 with TRBJ2-5, with TRBD2 as a possible D gene (5 bases). The germline V and J ends were trimmed by 7 bases and 5 bases, with 20 bases remaining between them. The CDR3 is 14 residues long. Germline V gives CDR1 SQVTM, CDR2 ANQGSEA. The CDR3 DNA follows: TGCAGCGCCTGCCTGGTGGCGGAGGTGGAGACCCAGTACTTC. Protein sequence: CSACLVAEVETQYF.

The gene calls are TRBV20-1 and TRBJ1-2; TRBD1 aligns across 8 bases. The junction had 7 bases not matched to a gene; V was cut back by 6 bases and J by 4 bases. The CDR3 covers 13 residues. CDR1 is DFQATT, CDR2 SNEGSKA, per germline (reference sequence). CDR3 nucleotide sequence: TGCAGTGCCCACCCAGGGGGCGTCTATGGCTACACCTTC. This gives the protein CSAHPGGVYGYTF.

This clonotype has a handful of counts. Here the CDR3 reads CASKKDSNQPQHF. In DNA, the CDR3 is TGTGCCAGCAAGAAGGATAGCAATCAGCCCCAGCATTTT. J is TRBJ1-5 and V is TRBV6-1; D ambiguous. Germline CDR1 and CDR2: MNHNS and SASEGT. The CDR3 loop spans 13 amino acids. Trimming stripped 7 bases from V and 0 bases from J, with 7 bases between.

J is TRBJ1-1 and V is TRBV12-3 or TRBV12-4; 8 bases agree with TRBD1. V lost 5 bases and J lost 5; bases outside the gene matches: 7. The CDR3 loop spans 14 amino acids. CDR3 sequence: CASSTRQGLTEAFF. CDR3 nucleotide sequence: TGTGCCAGCAGTACCCGACAGGGGTTGACTGAAGCTTTCTTT.

The table lists this clonotype with a few counts. The genes are TRBV29-1 and TRBJ2-1, with TRBD2 identical over 8 bases. The CDR3 has 18 residues. Germline V gives CDR1 SQVTM, CDR2 ANQGSEA. V trimming: 4 bases; J trimming: 4 bases; junction bases outside the gene matches: 18. DNA of the CDR3: TGCAGCGTTGTGCCTTACCCCATAGCGGGGAATAGGTACAATGAGCAGTTCTTC. Its protein is CSVVPYPIAGNRYNEQFF.

In this sample, this clonotype turned up a few times. V usage is TRBV6-6 and J usage is TRBJ2-5, with D uncertain. Germline CDR1 MNHNY, CDR2 SVGAGI (reference sequence). The CDR3 length is 16 residues. The ends were cut back, 0 bases at V and 5 bases at J, with 16 bases in the middle. The CDR3 DNA reads as TGTGCCAGCAGTTACTCAGAGGAGTACAGCCGGGAGACCCAGTACTTC. Protein: CASSYSEEYSRETQYF.

V is TRBV9 and J is TRBJ2-1, with D perhaps TRBD2 (6 bases). V gave up 3 bases and J gave up 4 bases, with 11 bases separating them. Germline V gene lookup returns CDR1 SGDLS and CDR2 YYNGEE. There are 14 residues in the CDR3. This CDR3 is CASSEGLQYNEQFF. Written as DNA, the CDR3 is TGTGCCAGCAGCGAGGGACTCCAGTACAATGAGCAGTTCTTC.

This clonotype was detected a few times. The rearrangement links TRBV28 to TRBJ2-7, with 8 bases that match TRBD2. Germline trimming cut 2 bases from V and 5 bases from J; bases unmatched to any gene: 5. The CDR3 extends over 14 amino acids. Germline loops: CDR1 MDHEN, CDR2 SYDVKM. The CDR3 region has the DNA TGTGCCAGCAGTTTACTACGGGAGGGCCACGAGCAGTACTTC. Translated: CASSLLREGHEQYF.

V is TRBV6-2 or TRBV6-3 and J is TRBJ2-7, with D possibly matching TRBD2 (6 bases). Judging by the DNA end, TRBJ2-5 fits better; the J call may be wrong. CDR1 is MNHEY, CDR2 SVGEGT, per germline. This CDR3 contains 14 residues. CDR3 in DNA: TGTGCCAGCAAGGCGGAGGGTTTTAAAGAGACCCAGTACTTC. It codes for CASKAEGFKETQYF.

The chain is built from TRBV10-3 and TRBJ2-7; 7 bases are a match to TRBD2. Germline CDR1 reads ENHRY; CDR2 reads SYGVKD. This CDR3 is 14 amino acids long. V was pared by 10 bases and J by 0 bases, with 9 bases of the junction left unmatched. CDR3 region: CATARASGSYEQYF. The CDR3 region has the DNA TGTGCCACCGCACGAGCTAGCGGCTCCTACGAGCAGTACTTC.

The chain combines TRBV5-5 with TRBJ1-4; D gene unclear. Between the trimmed V and J ends, which lost 4 bases and 12 bases, there was a span of 22 bases. The CDR3 loop spans 15 amino acids. Germline values: CDR1 SGHKS, CDR2 YYEKEE (reference sequence). CDR3 DNA: TGTGCCAGCAGCAATATAGGCCTACGACGGGAAGAACTGTTTTTT. It specifies CASSNIGLRREELFF. Drawing the rest from reference TRBV5-5 and TRBJ1-4, the complete variable domain is DAGVTQSPTHLIKTRGQQVTLRCSPISGHKSVSWYQQVLGQGPQFIFQYYEKEERGRGNFPDRFSARQFPNYSSELNVNALLLGDSALYLCASSNIGLRREELFFGSGTQLSVL.

The V and J genes are TRBV12-3 or TRBV12-4 and TRBJ2-4, with D maybe TRBD2 (6 bases). The closer fit of TRBJ2-7 to the DNA end suggests the J call may be wrong. The CDR3 spans 14 residues. The CDR3 coding sequence is TGTGCCAGCAGTTTGGCCGGAATGGGGGGCGAGCAGTACTTC. It encodes CASSLAGMGGEQYF.